These 6 T cell receptor beta chains came from one sample sequenced in a study of metastatic and nonmetastatic thyroid tumors. None of the patients had undergone any treatment ahead of thyroid surgery. From the PCR reads, TCRdb re-called clones with MiXCR. The table lists over 35,000 clones, around 16% of them singletons. The sequenced material came from tumor tissue. The receptors shown here come from a female donor with papillary thyroid cancer or a benign thyroid nodule (not recorded which). Some clones in this sample may be carry-over from other donors' samples.

This clone was seen a handful of times. Other DNA sequences in this sample translate to the same CDR3. The chain employs TRBV6-1 and TRBJ1-4, with 7 bases that match TRBD1. CDR1 is MNHNS and CDR2 is SASEGT in the germline V gene. With V trimmed by 6 bases and J by 7 bases, 11 bases remained unmatched. The CDR3 consists of 15 residues. In DNA form, the CDR3 reads TGTGCCAGCAGGAAAGGAGGGACAGTTTCTGAAAAACTGTTTTTT. This gives the protein CASRKGGTVSEKLFF.

This clone was recorded at least ten times. CDR3 in DNA: TGTGCCAGCGGAAGAACGGCCGGTGAAAAACTGTTTTTT. Residues: CASGRTAGEKLFF. V and J are TRBV5-5 and TRBJ1-4; the D is unclear. The CDR3 has 13 residues. Germline-derived CDR1 and CDR2 are SGHKS and YYEKEE (reference sequence). Trimming stripped 7 bases from V and 7 bases from J, with 14 bases between.

This clone was detected only a few times. This sequence joins TRBV29-1 and TRBJ2-1; D not resolved. Deletions cut 1 base from V and 3 bases from J, with 4 bases between. There are 12 residues in the CDR3. Germline V gene data show CDR1 as SQVTM and CDR2 as ANQGSEA. CDR3: CSVEGIYNEQFF. CDR3 coding DNA: TGCAGCGTTGAAGGGATCTACAATGAGCAGTTCTTC.

In its sample, this clone was seen many times. The chain is built from TRBV10-3 and TRBJ2-1; D is ambiguous. CDR3 size: 10 residues. Germline CDR1 is ENHRY and CDR2 is SYGVKD. V was cut by 10 bases and J by 6 bases, with 7 bases left in between. The CDR3 DNA follows: TGTGCCAGCGGATTCAATGAGCAGTTCTTC. Amino acid sequence: CASGFNEQFF.

This clone was seen ten or more times. This chain uses TRBV7-9 with TRBJ1-1; D not resolved. The V gene's germline CDR1 is SEHNR and CDR2 FQNEAQ (reference sequence). Trimming shortened V by 5 bases and J by 7 bases, and 11 bases separated the two germline ends. This CDR3 comprises 12 residues. CDR3 in DNA: TGTGCCAGCAGCCGAATTCGTGATGAAGCTTTCTTT. Translating gives CASSRIRDEAFF.

In its sample, this clone was seen many times. This rearrangement joins TRBV30 to TRBJ2-5; no clear D. The CDR3 spans 15 residues. V gave up 0 bases and J gave up 1 base, with 12 bases separating them. Germline loops: CDR1 GTSNPN, CDR2 SVGIG (reference sequence). The CDR3 loop reads CAWSVQTSIQETQYF. The CDR3 nucleotides are TGTGCCTGGAGTGTACAGACGAGTATCCAAGAGACCCAGTACTTC.